What follows are 30 T cell receptor beta chains derived from one specimen sequenced in a study of blood T cells in healthy people across ages (dated by TCRdb to 2014 to 2015). Receptor amplification or capture employed 5' RACE. The instrument was an Illumina HiSeq 2500. A second PCR of roughly 7 to 12 cycles was run with a J-beta primer mix and a sample-barcoded 5' primer. The public reads were reprocessed in TCRdb via fastp at Q25 and MiXCR, keeping in-frame beta chains. CDR3 protein duplicates are merged, each entry listing the most common genes and DNA. The sample data list fewer than 750,000 distinct CDR3 sequences, and around 52% of these were observed just once. The top ten clones comprise about 13% of the sample. The sequenced material came from blood. The receptors shown here come from a woman aged 80 or older in good health.

This chain uses TRBV12-3 or TRBV12-4 with TRBJ2-4; D remains ambiguous. Trimming left V 4 bases short and J 3 bases short, with 19 bases between. The CDR3 spans 17 residues. The CDR3 loop reads CASSSPRGVADKNIQYF. The CDR3, as DNA: TGTGCCAGCAGTTCCCCCCGTGGGGTCGCGGACAAAAACATTCAGTACTTC.

The gene calls are TRBV29-1 and TRBJ2-7, with no clear D. The germline V gene has CDR1 SQVTM and CDR2 ANQGSEA. V lost 1 base to trimming and J lost 2 bases, with 6 bases between them. The CDR3 contains 12 residues. The CDR3 is CSVEGPPYEQYF. The CDR3 DNA sequence: TGCAGCGTTGAAGGACCTCCCTACGAGCAGTACTTC.

The rearrangement links TRBV20-1 to TRBJ1-1, with a weak D call TRBD1 (5 bases). The CDR3 has 13 residues. Trimming stripped 5 bases from V and 0 bases from J, with 10 bases between. Germline lookup yields CDR1 DFQATT and CDR2 SNEGSKA (reference sequence). CDR3 sequence reads: CSAPDSLNTEAFF. Here the CDR3 DNA reads TGCAGTGCTCCAGACAGTCTGAACACTGAAGCTTTCTTT.

With respect to this clonotype: This may arise from a read error, as a much more abundant clone is one base away. The chain employs TRBV12-3 or TRBV12-4 and TRBJ2-7, with TRBD2 matching over 7 bases. The CDR3 is 14 residues long. Germline trimming cut 6 bases from V and 7 bases from J; bases unmatched to any gene: 12. The CDR3 DNA reads TGTGCCAGCAGCAAACACGGGACTATCAATGAGCAGTACTTC. This gives the protein CASSKHGTINEQYF.

Many counts were recorded for this clonotype. The chain recombines TRBV28 with TRBJ2-1; 12 bases line up with TRBD1. The germline CDR1 and CDR2 sequences are MDHEN and SYDVKM. The CDR3 is 18 residues long. V shed 8 bases, J shed 0 bases, and the junction held 11 bases outside the gene matches. Here the CDR3 DNA reads TGTGCCAGCCTTCCGGGACAGGGGGCTTCTACCTCCTACAATGAGCAGTTCTTC. It yields the protein CASLPGQGASTSYNEQFF.

This clonotype was picked up a small number of times. The V gene is TRBV13, the J gene TRBJ2-2; no clear D. The CDR3 sequence is 15 residues long. Trimming pared 4 bases from V and 5 bases from J, leaving 14 bases between. Per the germline V gene, CDR1 is PRHDT and CDR2 is FYEKMQ (reference sequence). The CDR3 nucleotides are TGTGCCAGCAGCTCGCCCTTTCAAGAAACCGGGGAGCTGTTTTTT. This sequence encodes CASSSPFQETGELFF. Full variable domain (missing parts from reference TRBV13 and TRBJ2-2): AAGVIQSPRHLIKEKRETATLKCYPIPRHDTVYWYQQGPGQDPQFLISFYEKMQSDKGSIPDRFSAQQFSDYHSELNMSSLELGDSALYFCASSSPFQETGELFFGEGSRLTVL.

This chain links TRBV11-2 with TRBJ1-2; D unresolved. The V end was cut by 5 bases, the J end by 4 bases, with 11 bases between. From germline, CDR1 is SGHAT and CDR2 FQNNGV. CDR3 size: 13 residues. DNA for the CDR3: TGTGCCAGCAGCGCGCGACAAAGCTATGGCTACACCTTC. This translates into CASSARQSYGYTF.

The chain joins TRBV7-8 to TRBJ1-1; 9 nucleotides align to TRBD1. The CDR3 runs to 17 residues. V was pared by 3 bases and J by 2 bases, with 10 bases of the junction left unmatched. Germline assignment: CDR1 SGHVS and CDR2 FQNEAQ. Here the CDR3 reads CASSFSGTGKSNTEAFF. In nucleotides, the CDR3 is TGTGCCAGCAGCTTCTCCGGGACAGGGAAGTCCAACACTGAAGCTTTCTTT. The complete variable domain, with remaining parts taken from reference TRBV7-8 and TRBJ1-1, reads GAGVSQSPRYKVAKRGQDVALRCDPISGHVSLFWYQQALGQGPEFLTYFQNEAQLDKSGLPSDRFFAERPEGSVSTLKIQRTQQEDSAVYLCASSFSGTGKSNTEAFFGQGTRLTVV.

This rearrangement joins TRBV7-2 to TRBJ2-7; possibly TRBD1 or TRBD2 for D (5 bases each). CDR1 and CDR2 (germline): SGHTA, FQGNSA. The CDR3 contains 17 residues. V was pared by 5 bases and J by 7 bases, with 27 bases between. In nucleotides, the CDR3 is TGTGCCAGCAGCCCCGTCGGGACGGCGGGCTCCTACAATGAGCAGTACTTC. This sequence encodes CASSPVGTAGSYNEQYF. The full variable domain, completed using reference TRBV7-2 and TRBJ2-7, is GAGVSQSPSNKVTEKGKDVELRCDPISGHTALYWYRQSLGQGLEFLIYFQGNSAPDKSGLPSDRFSAERTGGSVSTLTIQRTQQEDSAVYLCASSPVGTAGSYNEQYFGPGTRLTVT.

About this clonotype itself: A much larger clone lies one base from this, so it may be a read error. This chain joins TRBV20-1 and TRBJ2-5; D possibly matches TRBD1 or TRBD2 (5 bases each). CDR3 length: 13 amino acids. V lost 3 bases and J 5 bases, leaving 13 bases between the germline ends. CDR1 is DFQATT and CDR2 is SNEGSKA in the germline V gene (reference sequence). CDR3 DNA: TGCAGTGCTAGGTGCCAGGGCGGGGAGACCCAGTACTTC. It codes for CSARCQGGETQYF.

The chain couples TRBV28 to TRBJ2-2, with D possibly being TRBD1 (6 bases). Germline loops: CDR1 MDHEN, CDR2 SYDVKM. Between the trimmed V and J ends, which lost 7 bases and 12 bases, there was a span of 15 bases. The CDR3 spans 12 residues. As DNA, the CDR3 is TGTGCCAGCACAACAGGGTTCGAGAAGCTGTTTTTT. Protein product: CASTTGFEKLFF.

The chain combines TRBV4-1 with TRBJ2-7; 11 bases fit TRBD1. V gave up 6 bases and J gave up 6 bases; unmatched junction bases: 10. CDR3 length equals 15 residues. The germline gives CDR1 MGHRA, CDR2 YSYEKL. In DNA, the CDR3 is TGCGCCAGCAGTCGCCGTGGACAGGGGGCTGGCGAGCAGTACTTC. Residues: CASSRRGQGAGEQYF.

The J gene is TRBJ2-1, the V gene TRBV7-3; D call uncertain. Germline CDR1 is SGHTA and CDR2 is FQGTGA. There are 14 residues in the CDR3. V was cut by 5 bases and J by 8 bases, with 16 bases left in between. CDR3 protein: CASSPSGASHEQFF. CDR3 coding DNA: TGTGCCAGCAGCCCTTCCGGAGCCAGCCATGAGCAGTTCTTC.

This clonotype was detected ten times or more. The gene calls are TRBV12-3 or TRBV12-4 and TRBJ2-1, with TRBD2 matching over 14 bases. The CDR3 is 15 residues long. Losses at the gene ends were 3 bases for V and 7 bases for J; bases not matched to a gene: 2. The CDR3 region is CASSLRTSGGNEQFF. For the CDR3, the DNA is TGTGCCAGCAGTTTGAGGACTAGCGGGGGGAATGAGCAGTTCTTC.

This clonotype was observed at least ten times. The chain couples TRBV2 to TRBJ2-5; D possibly corresponds to TRBD2 (6 bases). Germline V lookup: CDR1 SNHLY, CDR2 FYNNEI. Trimming removed 4 bases from V and 4 bases from J, with 10 bases in between. The CDR3 has 13 residues. In nucleotides, the CDR3 is TGTGCCAGCAGTGCTGGACTAACAGAGACCCAGTACTTC. It encodes CASSAGLTETQYF.

The chain employs TRBV7-3 and TRBJ2-2; D tentatively fits TRBD1 or TRBD2 (7 bases each). Germline assignment: CDR1 SGHTA and CDR2 FQGTGA. V lost 5 bases, J lost 0 bases, and 25 bases lay in between. This CDR3 contains 20 residues. The CDR3 loop is CASSPLKGASGTSNTGELFF. The CDR3 bases are TGTGCCAGCAGCCCACTTAAGGGGGCTAGCGGCACTTCGAACACCGGGGAGCTGTTTTTT.

The V call is TRBV20-1, the J call TRBJ2-6; no clear D gene. V was clipped by 2 bases and J by 4 bases, with 3 bases between them. The germline gives CDR1 DFQATT, CDR2 SNEGSKA (reference sequence). The CDR3 spans 12 residues. The CDR3 loop is CSARWGANVLTF. CDR3 DNA: TGCAGTGCTAGATGGGGGGCCAACGTCCTGACTTTC.

Comment on this clonotype: Given a much more abundant clone one base away, this may be a read error. The V gene is TRBV20-1, the J gene TRBJ1-6; the match to TRBD1 covers 7 bases. CDR3 length: 16 residues. The germline V gene has CDR1 DFQATT and CDR2 SNEGSKA (reference sequence). The CDR3 spells CSAREPTQGNDSPPHF. CDR3 sequence (DNA): TGCAGTGCTAGAGAACCCACACAGGGGAATGATTCACCCCCCCACTTT.

The chain couples TRBV12-3 or TRBV12-4 to TRBJ1-6; a possible D gene is TRBD1 (5 bases). Trimming took off 5 bases at V and 0 bases at J, with 14 bases between the two ends. The CDR3 contains 17 residues. CDR3 amino acids: CASSRTGFGSYNSPLHF. The CDR3 DNA reads as TGTGCCAGCAGTAGAACAGGTTTTGGCTCCTATAATTCACCCCTCCACTTT.

Notes on this clonotype: A read error may explain this, as a much larger clone is one base away. The chain combines TRBV7-8 with TRBJ2-1; D gene unclear. The ends were cut back, 5 bases at V and 13 bases at J, with 18 bases in the middle. Germline V gene sequence: CDR1 SGHVS, CDR2 FQNEAQ. This CDR3 has 13 residues. For the CDR3, the DNA is TGTGCCAGCAGCCTAGGTGTTGTGAAGACCCAGTTCTTC. Protein sequence: CASSLGVVKTQFF.

This clonotype was counted ten times or more. This sequence joins TRBV5-1 and TRBJ1-5, with 7 bases matching TRBD1. In germline, CDR1 is SGHRS, CDR2 YFSETQ. J lost 2 bases, V lost 2 bases, and 1 base had no gene match. The CDR3 is 14 residues long. In DNA, the CDR3 is TGCGCCAGCAGCTTAGGGGGCGGCAATCAGCCCCAGCATTTT. Translation gives CASSLGGGNQPQHF.

This clonotype was found many times. V usage is TRBV3-1 and J usage is TRBJ2-3; D ambiguous. Germline CDR1 and CDR2: LGHDT and YNNKEL (reference sequence). Trimming shortened V by 3 bases and J by 4 bases, and 11 bases separated the two germline ends. The CDR3 contains 14 residues. CDR3 in amino acids: CASSQRPGPDTQYF. The CDR3 DNA follows: TGTGCCAGCAGCCAGCGCCCCGGCCCAGATACGCAGTATTTT.

This clonotype was recorded only once. This chain links TRBV12-3 or TRBV12-4 with TRBJ2-4; D is perhaps TRBD1 or TRBD2 (5 bases each). The V end lost 6 bases, the J end lost 3 bases, and 15 bases lay between the germline ends. The CDR3 runs 15 residues. As DNA, the CDR3 is TGTGCCAGCAGCACGGGACGATGGGACAAAAACATTCAGTACTTC. This encodes CASSTGRWDKNIQYF.

This sequence joins TRBV7-2 and TRBJ2-3, with D uncertain. The V gene lost 0 bases and the J gene lost 4 bases, with 8 bases spanning the gap. The CDR3 is 14 amino acids. Germline V gives CDR1 SGHTA, CDR2 FQGNSA. CDR3 in amino acids: CASSLAGLPDTQYF. CDR3 DNA sequence: TGTGCCAGCAGCTTAGCAGGGCTTCCAGATACGCAGTATTTT.

This clonotype was found a few times. The chain is built from TRBV2 and TRBJ2-3; D not resolved. Germline assignment: CDR1 SNHLY and CDR2 FYNNEI. The CDR3 covers 13 residues. Trimming removed 7 bases at V and 6 bases at J, with 14 bases between. As DNA, the CDR3 is TGTGCCAGCACTTCACAACCTAGGGATACGCAGTATTTT. Protein: CASTSQPRDTQYF.

The chain is built from TRBV7-8 and TRBJ2-1; either TRBD1 or TRBD2 may supply D (5 bases each). The J call is uncertain, as TRBJ2-7 better fits the DNA end. This CDR3 contains 15 residues. CDR1 is SGHVS, CDR2 FQNEAQ, per germline. The chain's CDR3 is CASSLVGRLYNEQYF. CDR3 DNA sequence: TGTGCCAGCAGCTTAGTGGGACGACTGTACAATGAGCAGTACTTC.

The V call is TRBV5-1, the J call TRBJ2-1; D is unclear. The CDR3 runs to 15 residues. CDR1 SGHRS and CDR2 YFSETQ come from the germline V gene. V gave up 0 bases and J gave up 1 base, with 8 bases separating them. In DNA, the CDR3 is TGCGCCAGCAGCTTGGACAGAGAATCCTACAATGAGCAGTTCTTC. Residues: CASSLDRESYNEQFF.

V gene TRBV10-3 combines with J gene TRBJ2-1, with D unresolved. Germline CDR1 ENHRY, CDR2 SYGVKD. The germline V and J ends were trimmed by 0 bases and 9 bases, with 3 bases remaining between them. The CDR3 spans 11 residues. The CDR3 nucleotides read TGTGCCATCAGTGAGTCCGTTGAGCAGTTCTTC. Protein: CAISESVEQFF.

The gene calls are TRBV20-1 and TRBJ2-4; possibly TRBD2 for D (8 bases). V lost 5 bases to trimming and J lost 13 bases, with 21 bases between them. CDR1 DFQATT and CDR2 SNEGSKA come from the germline V gene (reference sequence). This CDR3 is built from 13 residues. DNA of the CDR3: TGCAGTGCTCAGCCAGGGGGACTAGGGGAGCAGTACTTC. The encoded protein is CSAQPGGLGEQYF.

The J gene is TRBJ2-4, the V gene TRBV20-1, with a tentative D call TRBD2 (7 bases). This CDR3 is 15 amino acids long. Trimming took 5 bases from V and 7 from J, leaving 21 bases between them. The germline CDR1 and CDR2 sequences are DFQATT and SNEGSKA (reference sequence). The CDR3: CSARPPGGELNIQYF. In DNA, the CDR3 is TGCAGTGCTCGTCCGCCGGGGGGCGAATTGAACATTCAGTACTTC.